Listed here is a single TCR beta chain. The source of the sample is a study of T cells in Graves' hyperthyroidism and ophthalmopathy. Amplified TCR beta CDR3 regions came from RNA transcripts. TCR CDR3 underwent first-round RT-PCR with the HTBI primer set. TCRdb re-called the multiplex PCR reads through MiXCR, storing one row per CDR3 protein. The sample includes around 250,000 distinct CDR3 sequences, roughly 15% seen only once; the top ten take roughly 14%. Germline CDR1 DFQATT, CDR2 SNEGSKA (reference sequence). Deletions cut 0 bases from V and 10 bases from J, with 9 bases between. The CDR3 spans 11 residues.

This clonotype was obtained from a woman aged 40 to 50 with Graves' hyperthyroidism that later progressed to Graves' ophthalmopathy. This rearrangement joins TRBV20-1 to TRBJ1-2; D is ambiguous. Sequences were obtained from blood. CDR3 bases: TGCAGTGCTAGAGATCAGGTCTCCTACACCTTC. Its protein is CSARDQVSYTF.